This is a list of T cell receptor beta chains from one sample in a study of cytomegalovirus exposure and HLA in healthy donors. TCRdb's copy holds only in-frame clones and misses some; the assay was immunoSEQ multiplex PCR. The sample shows 90,000 to 100,000 clones, around 73% of them seen only once. What was sequenced was PBMCs. These receptors were collected from a woman aged 35 to 49 in good health and CMV-seronegative. CDR3s include the opening cysteine and the closing phenylalanine or tryptophan. D genes are given only for firm matches. Clone size is not always given. Where it is, it says once, few, many or a class for expanded clones.

v_call	d_call	clone_size	j_call	cdr3_aa	cdr3_nt
TRBV6-5	NA	NA	TRBJ1-2	CASGRGYYGYTF	TGTGCCAGCGGACGGGGGTACTATGGCTACACCTTC
TRBV19	TRBD1	NA	TRBJ2-2	CASSRQGGTGELFF	TGTGCCAGTAGTCGACAGGGGGGCACCGGGGAGCTGTTTTTT
TRBV7-9	TRBD2	NA	TRBJ2-1	CASSPILAGGPSRYNEQFF	TGTGCCAGCAGCCCCATACTAGCGGGAGGGCCGTCACGCTACAATGAGCAGTTCTTC
TRBV6-1	NA	NA	TRBJ1-6	CASRNTGSPLHF	TGTGCCAGCAGGAATACAGGTTCACCCCTCCACTTT
TRBV11-2	NA	NA	TRBJ1-3	CASSFSVVFSGNTIYF	TGTGCCAGCAGCTTCTCGGTGGTTTTCTCTGGAAACACCATATATTTT
TRBV6-6	TRBD1	few	TRBJ1-4	CASSLGTGEDWLFF	TGTGCCAGCAGCCTCGGGACAGGGGAGGATTGGCTGTTTTTT
TRBV10-3	TRBD1	NA	TRBJ2-7	CAISPPGTGGYEQYF	TGTGCCATCAGTCCCCCCGGGACAGGGGGCTACGAGCAGTACTTC
TRBV7-6	TRBD1	NA	TRBJ2-1	CASSPGTGGWEQFF	TGTGCCAGCAGCCCTGGGACAGGGGGCTGGGAGCAGTTCTTC
TRBV5-1	NA	NA	TRBJ2-1	CASSLLNEQFF	TGCGCCAGCAGCCTCCTAAATGAGCAGTTCTTC
TRBV5-4	NA	NA	TRBJ1-1	CASSSRAGSGHTEAFF	TGTGCCAGCAGCTCAAGGGCAGGGTCGGGTCACACTGAAGCTTTCTTT
TRBV5-1	NA	NA	TRBJ1-2	CASSFRGGDYGYTF	TGCGCCAGCAGCTTTAGAGGGGGTGACTATGGCTACACCTTC
TRBV4-2	TRBD2	NA	TRBJ2-5	CASSPHRSGRYQETQYF	TGTGCCAGCAGCCCGCACCGTAGCGGGAGGTATCAAGAGACCCAGTACTTC
TRBV19	NA	NA	TRBJ2-7	CASSINRPADEQYF	TGTGCCAGTAGTATAAACAGGCCTGCCGACGAGCAGTACTTC
TRBV11-3	NA	NA	TRBJ2-3	CASSPGGVDTQYF	TGTGCCAGCAGCCCCGGGGGAGTCGATACGCAGTATTTT
TRBV19	NA	NA	TRBJ1-2	CASTLGPGYGYTF	TGTGCCAGTACCCTTGGTCCGGGGTACGGCTACACCTTC
TRBV11-2	TRBD2	NA	TRBJ2-3	CASSLMGGRETTQYF	TGTGCCAGCAGCTTAATGGGCGGGAGGGAGACAACGCAGTATTTT
TRBV13	TRBD1	many	TRBJ1-2	CASSGRDSEDTF	TGTGCCAGCAGCGGTAGGGACAGTGAGGACACCTTC
TRBV10-2	TRBD1	few	TRBJ2-7	CASSRQGSYEQYF	TGCGCCAGCTCCCGACAGGGCTCCTACGAGCAGTACTTC
TRBV5-1	TRBD1	NA	TRBJ1-6	CASSLAGGDRSPLHF	TGCGCCAGCAGCTTGGCAGGGGGAGATCGTTCACCCCTCCACTTT
TRBV5-1	NA	NA	TRBJ2-1	CASSPGAGSSYNEQFF	TGCGCCAGCAGCCCAGGGGCGGGTAGCTCCTACAATGAGCAGTTCTTC
TRBV7-9	NA	NA	TRBJ1-1	CASSADTEAFF	TGTGCCAGCAGCGCGGACACTGAAGCTTTCTTT
TRBV2	TRBD2	NA	TRBJ2-2	CASSGGGTGELFF	TGTGCCAGCAGCGGCGGGGGCACCGGGGAGCTGTTTTTT
TRBV7-2	NA	NA	TRBJ1-1	CASSLMGQGLYEAFF	TGTGCCAGCAGCTTAATGGGACAAGGCCTATATGAAGCTTTCTTT
TRBV7-6	NA	once	TRBJ1-3	CASSSSQGSYGNTIYF	TGTGCCAGCAGCTCCTCACAGGGCTCGTATGGAAACACCATATATTTT
TRBV10-3	NA	NA	TRBJ2-1	CAISELDSNEQFF	TGTGCCATCAGTGAGTTGGACAGTAATGAGCAGTTCTTC
TRBV11-2	NA	once	TRBJ2-7	CASSFTYEQYF	TGTGCCAGCAGCTTTACCTACGAGCAGTACTTC
TRBV2	NA	once	TRBJ2-6	CASSSSGANVLTF	TGTGCCAGCAGCTCCTCTGGGGCCAACGTCCTGACTTTC
TRBV6-1	TRBD2	few	TRBJ2-2	CASGGRAGGELFF	TGTGCTTCGGGCGGGAGGGCCGGCGGGGAGCTGTTTTTT
TRBV9	NA	NA	TRBJ2-7	CASSALGQSYEQYF	TGTGCCAGCAGCGCTCTCGGACAGAGCTACGAGCAGTACTTC
TRBV27	NA	NA	TRBJ1-2	CASRTGPNYGYTF	TGTGCCAGCAGAACAGGGCCTAACTATGGCTACACCTTC
TRBV10-3	NA	NA	TRBJ1-1	CAIKGVGDTEAFF	TGTGCCATCAAGGGGGTCGGAGACACTGAAGCTTTCTTT
TRBV10-1	NA	few	TRBJ1-1	CASSEIRGTEAFF	TGCGCCAGCAGTGAGATAAGGGGTACTGAAGCTTTCTTT
TRBV2	NA	NA	TRBJ1-5	CASIFEGGKGNQPQHF	TGTGCCAGCATCTTTGAGGGGGGGAAAGGCAATCAGCCCCAGCATTTT
TRBV6-5	TRBD2	NA	TRBJ2-1	CASSIAPGLAVEQFF	TGTGCCAGCAGTATAGCCCCGGGACTAGCTGTTGAGCAGTTCTTC
TRBV15	TRBD1	few	TRBJ1-1	CATSIGQGVTEAFF	TGTGCCACCAGCATCGGACAGGGGGTAACTGAAGCTTTCTTT
TRBV5-1	TRBD1	NA	TRBJ2-3	CASSLRGTGGTDTQYF	TGCGCCAGCAGCTTGAGGGGGACAGGGGGCACAGATACGCAGTATTTT
TRBV6-6	TRBD1	NA	TRBJ1-6	CASSLRQGDSPLHF	TGTGCCAGCAGCCTAAGACAGGGGGATTCACCCCTCCACTTT
TRBV28	TRBD2	once	TRBJ2-5	CASSTGTSGRETQYF	TGTGCCAGCAGTACCGGGACTAGCGGGAGAGAGACCCAGTACTTC
TRBV28	TRBD1	NA	TRBJ1-2	CASSSPPGQGNYGYTF	TGTGCCAGCAGTTCGCCGCCGGGACAGGGTAACTATGGCTACACCTTC
TRBV5-4	NA	NA	TRBJ2-3	CASSFLSWGTDTQYF	TGTGCCAGCAGCTTCCTGAGTTGGGGCACGGATACGCAGTATTTT
TRBV29-1	TRBD2	once	TRBJ2-7	CSVGGGGGSYEQYF	TGCAGCGTTGGGGGCGGGGGAGGGTCCTACGAGCAGTACTTC
TRBV7-9	TRBD1	once	TRBJ2-5	CASSFGTGEGETQYF	TGTGCCAGCAGCTTTGGGACAGGGGAGGGGGAGACCCAGTACTTC
TRBV4-3	NA	NA	TRBJ1-1	CASSQENERGWNTEAFF	TGCGCCAGCAGCCAAGAAAATGAAAGGGGTTGGAACACTGAAGCTTTCTTT
TRBV5-1	TRBD2	NA	TRBJ2-7	CASRTGLAAYEQYF	TGCGCCAGCAGAACGGGACTAGCGGCCTACGAGCAGTACTTC
TRBV15	TRBD1	NA	TRBJ2-3	CATSRVLPGQGSSDTQYF	TGTGCCACCAGCAGAGTGCTTCCGGGACAGGGTTCCTCAGATACGCAGTATTTT
TRBV25-1	NA	NA	TRBJ1-2	CASSEQGANYGYTF	TGTGCCAGCAGTGAACAGGGCGCTAACTATGGCTACACCTTC
TRBV14	NA	NA	TRBJ2-3	CASSQVSVTDTQYF	TGTGCCAGCAGCCAAGTGTCCGTGACAGATACGCAGTATTTT
TRBV2	NA	NA	TRBJ2-5	CASNNGKETQYF	TGTGCCAGCAACAACGGGAAAGAGACCCAGTACTTC
TRBV7-8	TRBD2	NA	TRBJ2-2	CASSLAGAGGPGELFF	TGTGCCAGCAGCTTAGCAGGGGCGGGAGGGCCCGGGGAGCTGTTTTTT
TRBV19	TRBD2	few	TRBJ2-7	CASSTPPGTSGIMYEQYF	TGTGCCAGTAGTACTCCCCCCGGGACTAGCGGGATAATGTACGAGCAGTACTTC
TRBV6-1	NA	NA	TRBJ2-7	CASKSGTAREQYF	TGTGCCAGCAAGTCCGGGACTGCGCGCGAGCAGTACTTC
TRBV6-1	NA	NA	TRBJ2-7	CASRLGDFYEQYF	TGTGCCAGCAGATTGGGGGACTTCTACGAGCAGTACTTC
TRBV5-1	NA	NA	TRBJ2-7	CASSSLTGNDEQYF	TGCGCCAGCAGCTCTTTAACAGGGAACGACGAGCAGTACTTC